Shown below are 8 T cell receptor beta chains from a single sample sequenced in a study of metastatic and nonmetastatic thyroid tumors. Through MiXCR, TCRdb re-clonotyped the PCR reads. The sample lists just over 20,000 clones, 9.5% to 15% occurring once. Patients were all untreated before their thyroid surgery. The material sequenced was blood. Receptors were obtained from a male donor with papillary thyroid cancer or a benign thyroid nodule (not recorded which). Some clones in this sample may be carry-over from other donors' samples.

There are many counts of this clone. The chain has TRBV4-2 and TRBJ2-7; D is uncertain. Germline loops: CDR1 LGHNA, CDR2 YNFKEQ. CDR3 length equals 15 residues. Deletions cut 0 bases from V and 3 bases from J, with 12 bases between. CDR3 DNA sequence: TGTGCCAGCAGCCAAGAGCTGGTAGGCATCTACGAGCAGTACTTC. Its translation is CASSQELVGIYEQYF.

This clone was recorded many times. This chain connects TRBV3-1 to TRBJ1-1; D remains unclear. Germline CDR1 and CDR2: LGHDT and YNNKEL (reference sequence). CDR3 length equals 14 residues. V lost 1 base and J 7 bases, leaving 13 bases between the germline ends. The CDR3 DNA follows: TGTGCCAGCAGCCAAGTGTCTGTGGGCAGTGAAGCTTTCTTT. Protein product: CASSQVSVGSEAFF.

This chain joins TRBV4-1 and TRBJ2-1, with 11 bases fitting TRBD2. The CDR3 covers 19 residues. Germline assignment: CDR1 MGHRA and CDR2 YSYEKL. The junction had 14 bases not matched to a gene; V was cut back by 0 bases and J by 7 bases. CDR3 nucleotide sequence: TGCGCCAGCAGCCAAGAGGGAACTAGCGGGAGTAGTATAGGGAATGAGCAGTTCTTC. Its protein product is CASSQEGTSGSSIGNEQFF.

This clone was found a few times. J is TRBJ2-2 and V is TRBV12-3 or TRBV12-4, with a weak D call TRBD2 (7 bases). CDR3 length: 12 residues. With 3 bases removed from V and 13 bases from J, the gap between germline ends came to 12 bases. CDR3 loop: CASSFPGGWLFF. CDR3 coding DNA: TGTGCCAGCAGTTTCCCGGGGGGCTGGCTGTTTTTT.

Many counts were recorded for this clone. The chain uses TRBV11-1 and TRBJ2-3; 7 bases fit TRBD2. The CDR3 sequence is 18 residues long. CDR1 is SGHAT, CDR2 FQDESV, per germline (reference sequence). The ends lost 2 bases at V and 0 bases at J; junction bases unmatched: 11. The CDR3 DNA reads TGTGCCAGCAGCTTATCCAGCGGGAAAGGACTAAGCACAGATACGCAGTATTTT. Translated, it gives CASSLSSGKGLSTDTQYF.

As to this clone: Just one base apart from a much larger clone, this may be a read error. The rearrangement joins TRBV29-1 to TRBJ2-2, with D perhaps matching TRBD2 (7 bases). V dropped 7 bases and J dropped 7 bases, with 10 bases sitting between them. CDR3 size: 11 residues. Germline V CDR1 and CDR2: SQVTM, ANQGSEA. CDR3 nucleotides: TGCAGCGGGGGGGGCGACGGGGAGCTGTTTTTT. It encodes CSGGGDGELFF.

The chain links TRBV5-1 to TRBJ2-6, with D tentatively TRBD1 or TRBD2 (5 bases each). Germline assignment: CDR1 SGHRS and CDR2 YFSETQ. This CDR3 has 16 residues. V shed 4 bases and J shed 0 bases, with 11 bases lying between them. CDR3 protein: CASSRDPSSGANVLTF. CDR3 coding DNA: TGCGCCAGCAGCCGGGACCCAAGCTCTGGGGCCAACGTCCTGACTTTC.

This clone was counted ten times or more. The genes are TRBV19 and TRBJ1-1; 7 bases fit TRBD1. Germline V CDR1 and CDR2: LNHDA, SQIVND (reference sequence). V lost 4 bases, J lost 6 bases, and 5 bases stayed unmatched. The CDR3 runs 13 residues. The CDR3 sequence is CASSTTGLAEAFF. CDR3 DNA: TGTGCCAGTAGTACGACAGGGCTCGCTGAAGCTTTCTTT.